Listed below are T cell receptor beta chains from one sample, sequenced in a study of blood T cells in healthy people across ages. TCRdb reanalysed the 5' RACE reads using MiXCR and keeps one entry per CDR3 protein. The table has about 1.7 million distinct CDR3 sequences, over 25% seen once. Sequencing was performed on blood. All receptors derive from a woman aged 30 to 39 in good health. Each CDR3 is given with its conserved first and last residue. Each record gives: J gene, V gene, CDR3 protein.

J: TRBJ2-6; V: TRBV6-5; CDR3: CASSRGVRGISVLTF
J: TRBJ2-3; V: TRBV20-1; CDR3: CSARDSRKPTDTQYF
J: TRBJ1-1; V: TRBV29-1; CDR3: CSVELGLNTEAFF
J: TRBJ2-1; V: TRBV5-5; CDR3: CASSYRGPGGGEQFF
J: TRBJ2-2; V: TRBV7-2; CDR3: CASSPLGVGMTGERFF
J: .; V: TRBV7-9; CDR3: CASRGGKETQYF
J: TRBJ2-7; V: TRBV12-3/TRBV12-4; CDR3: CAGSQHSAGPYEQYF
J: TRBJ1-2; V: TRBV7-2; CDR3: CASSSQSHFGYTF
J: TRBJ2-5; V: TRBV12-3/TRBV12-4; CDR3: CASSPDRNVETQYF
J: TRBJ1-5; V: TRBV6-1; CDR3: CASSEYSTEYNQPQHF
J: TRBJ2-4; V: TRBV7-2; CDR3: CASSLALGGAHNEQYF
J: TRBJ1-1; V: TRBV20-1; CDR3: CSARDRGKGIAEAFF
J: TRBJ2-5; V: TRBV27; CDR3: CASSLVASGQETQYF
J: TRBJ2-3; V: TRBV30; CDR3: CAWSTGTDTQYF
J: TRBJ2-3; V: TRBV3-1; CDR3: CASSQDASATTDTQYF
J: TRBJ2-4; V: TRBV20-1; CDR3: CSAFRQTRGKNIQYF
J: TRBJ2-4; V: TRBV5-1; CDR3: CASSLAQRGRQQYF
J: TRBJ2-7; V: TRBV5-1; CDR3: CASSGTGKSYEQYF
J: TRBJ1-2; V: TRBV15; CDR3: CATRGTVGPNYGYTF
J: TRBJ1-6; V: TRBV7-9; CDR3: CASSDQTGGNSPLHF
J: TRBJ2-7; V: TRBV5-5; CDR3: CASSPRWRGSYEQYF
J: TRBJ2-5; V: TRBV27; CDR3: CASSLSLRQETKYF
J: TRBJ1-1; V: TRBV12-3/TRBV12-4; CDR3: CASRPQASNTEAFF
J: TRBJ1-2; V: TRBV2; CDR3: CASREADEVGYTF
J: TRBJ2-1; V: TRBV6-2/TRBV6-3; CDR3: CASSQERSFSRRLGEQFF
J: TRBJ2-1; V: TRBV20-1; CDR3: CSFGTRLGEQFF
J: TRBJ2-7; V: TRBV4-2; CDR3: CASSQVPSGAYEQYF
J: TRBJ1-6; V: TRBV7-9; CDR3: CASSLGTGNSPLHF